This T cell receptor beta chain stems from a study of shared clonotypes between healthy human individuals. General study points: Sampling included only blood; tissue repertoires likely differ. A few donors had about 5% of their naive CD4 clonotypes in common. What limited the represented genetic and exposure-history diversity was the small number of donors.

Concerning this clone: Antigen specificity is unknown.

The protocol was immunoSEQ multiplex PCR, while the TCRdb copy is restricted to in-frame clones and leaves out a portion. The table lists around 1.9 million clones, 85% to 95% of them singletons, with under 2% in the top ten. Terminally differentiated effector memory CD45RA+ cells were excluded from the naive CD8 cells, which were CD45RO-negative and positively selected for CCR7. CDR1 and CDR2 (germline): SEHNR, FQNEAQ (reference sequence). This CDR3 has 15 amino acids. V lost 1 base and J 3 bases, leaving 13 bases between the germline ends. This chain uses TRBV7-9 with TRBJ2-7, with D possibly matching TRBD1 (5 bases). The origin of this receptor is a man between 18 and 29 years old in good health. Some clones in this sample may be carry-over from other donors' samples. The sample consisted of naive CD8+ T cells from PBMCs. The chain's CDR3 is CASSLVQGAGYEQYF. The CDR3 DNA follows: TGTGCCAGCAGCTTAGTTCAAGGGGCAGGCTACGAGCAGTACTTC.